These T cell receptor beta chains were read from a single sample in a study of blood T cell repertoires in COVID-19. The assay was immunoSEQ multiplex PCR, and TCRdb's table has in-frame clones only and misses some. This sample carries about 210,000 clones, around 80% of them seen once, and the ten largest clones take approximately 2.9%. Sample: peripheral blood. The receptor set was obtained from a man over 45 with active or convalescent COVID-19. Both conserved end residues are part of each CDR3. The D gene is left open where the match is weak. Not all rows give a size; the values are once, few, many and, for expanded clones, a class.

d_gene	v_gene	j_gene	abundance	CDR3aa	CDR3nt
NA	TRBV7-9	TRBJ1-5	NA	CASSSPPSTTQHF	TGTGCCAGCAGCTCGCCCCCGAGTACGACCCAGCATTTT
TRBD1	TRBV9	TRBJ2-3	many	CASSVGAGQGAFDTQYF	TGTGCCAGCAGCGTAGGTGCGGGACAGGGGGCTTTCGATACGCAGTATTTT
NA	TRBV11-2	TRBJ2-2	NA	CASSLQGGLTNTGELFF	TGTGCCAGCAGCTTACAGGGAGGCCTCACGAACACCGGGGAGCTGTTTTTT
TRBD1	TRBV7-6	TRBJ2-7	NA	CASSFGQAETYEQYF	TGTGCCAGCAGCTTCGGACAGGCCGAAACCTACGAGCAGTACTTC
NA	TRBV21-1	TRBJ2-7	NA	CASSKNRGLLTYEQYF	TGTGCCAGCAGCAAAAACAGGGGGCTGCTCACCTACGAGCAGTACTTC
TRBD1	TRBV3-1/TRBV3-2	TRBJ2-4	NA	CASSPLDRGIGNIQYF	TGTGCCAGCAGCCCCTTGGACAGGGGGATTGGAAACATTCAGTACTTC
TRBD1	TRBV5-6	TRBJ1-5	NA	CASSHGQVDQPQHF	TGTGCCAGCAGTCACGGACAGGTGGACCAGCCCCAGCATTTT
NA	TRBV11-3	TRBJ2-1	NA	CASSLNPPGVGGNEQFF	TGTGCCAGCAGCTTAAACCCCCCGGGCGTGGGAGGAAATGAGCAGTTCTTC
NA	TRBV5-5	TRBJ2-3	NA	CASSLVVLGADTQYF	TGTGCCAGCAGCTTGGTGGTGCTCGGGGCAGATACGCAGTATTTT
NA	TRBV2	TRBJ1-4	NA	CASSEEAAQNEKLFF	TGTGCCAGCAGTGAGGAGGCGGCCCAAAATGAAAAACTGTTTTTT
NA	TRBV5-1	TRBJ2-2	once	CASSLSQGYTGELFF	TGCGCCAGCAGCTTGTCCCAGGGGTACACCGGGGAGCTGTTTTTT
NA	TRBV28	TRBJ1-1	few	CASSAGGLTEAFF	TGTGCCAGCAGCGCGGGAGGGCTCACTGAAGCTTTCTTT
TRBD1	TRBV10-2	TRBJ1-6	NA	CASRDRADNSPLHF	TGCGCCAGCAGGGACAGGGCTGATAATTCACCCCTCCACTTT
TRBD1	TRBV5-1	TRBJ2-7	NA	CASSTGQGPYEQYF	TGCGCCAGCAGCACCGGACAGGGGCCCTACGAGCAGTACTTC
NA	TRBV6-5	TRBJ2-7	NA	CASREGGASSNEQYF	TGTGCCAGCCGAGAGGGGGGGGCTTCTTCCAACGAGCAGTACTTC
TRBD2	TRBV27	TRBJ2-1	NA	CASTPVGLAGNEQFF	TGTGCCAGCACCCCGGTGGGACTAGCGGGCAATGAGCAGTTCTTC
NA	TRBV24-1	TRBJ1-2	NA	CATSGGAGFDYGYTF	TGTGCCACCAGTGGGGGCGCGGGATTCGACTATGGCTACACCTTC
NA	TRBV10-3	TRBJ1-1	NA	CAIRGGARNTEAFF	TGTGCCATCAGGGGGGGGGCGAGGAACACTGAAGCTTTCTTT
TRBD2	TRBV24-1	TRBJ2-1	NA	CATSDSTIPGLAGGPAGEQFF	TGTGCCACCAGTGACTCCACGATTCCGGGACTAGCGGGAGGGCCGGCGGGTGAGCAGTTCTTC
TRBD1	TRBV7-9	TRBJ2-1	NA	CASSLDRGEHNEQFF	TGTGCCAGCAGCTTAGACAGGGGCGAGCACAATGAGCAGTTCTTC
NA	TRBV4-2	TRBJ2-4	NA	CASSQDLGARAKNIQYF	TGTGCCAGCAGCCAAGATTTGGGGGCGCGAGCCAAAAACATTCAGTACTTC
NA	TRBV30	TRBJ1-2	NA	CAWSLGNSYGYTF	TGTGCCTGGAGCCTGGGCAATAGCTATGGCTACACCTTC
NA	TRBV7-3	TRBJ2-2	NA	CASSLEGSNTGELFF	TGTGCCAGCAGCTTAGAGGGTTCGAACACCGGGGAGCTGTTTTTT
NA	TRBV5-4	TRBJ2-1	NA	CASSLELDSEQFF	TGTGCCAGCAGCTTGGAACTAGATAGTGAGCAGTTCTTC
NA	TRBV29-1	TRBJ1-1	NA	CSVERGMNTEAFF	TGCAGCGTTGAACGGGGAATGAACACTGAAGCTTTCTTT
TRBD2	TRBV5-1	TRBJ2-3	once	CASSLGLAVEGDTQYF	TGCGCCAGCAGCTTAGGACTAGCGGTTGAAGGAGATACGCAGTATTTT
TRBD1	TRBV7-2	TRBJ2-2	few	CASSRGTGGRELFF	TGTGCCAGCAGCCGTGGGACAGGGGGCAGGGAGCTGTTTTTT
NA	TRBV10-1	TRBJ1-4	NA	CASSESTGDGEKLFF	TGCGCCAGCAGTGAGTCGACGGGGGACGGGGAAAAACTGTTTTTT
NA	TRBV21-1	TRBJ2-7	NA	CASNPPGIGYEQYF	TGTGCCAGCAACCCCCCAGGCATTGGCTACGAGCAGTACTTC
TRBD1	TRBV19	TRBJ1-5	NA	CASSSDRDQPQHF	TGTGCCAGTAGTAGTGACAGGGATCAGCCCCAGCATTTT
NA	TRBV28	TRBJ2-3	NA	CASKDSTDTQYF	TGTGCCAGCAAGGACTCCACAGATACGCAGTATTTT
NA	TRBV7-2	TRBJ2-1	NA	CASSFLASYNEQFF	TGTGCCAGCAGCTTCCTAGCGTCATACAATGAGCAGTTCTTC
NA	TRBV28	TRBJ2-2	NA	CASSFVQGLNTGELFF	TGTGCCAGCAGTTTTGTCCAGGGCTTGAACACCGGGGAGCTGTTTTTT
NA	TRBV27	TRBJ2-5	NA	CASSFRRGSYQETQYF	TGTGCCAGCAGTTTCCGGAGGGGCTCGTACCAAGAGACCCAGTACTTC
TRBD2	TRBV18	TRBJ2-1	NA	CASSPRGGLASEQFF	TGTGCCAGCTCACCACGGGGAGGGCTCGCATCTGAGCAGTTCTTC
TRBD1	TRBV24-1	TRBJ1-1	NA	CAISTGAMNTEAFF	TGTGCCATCTCGACAGGGGCCATGAACACTGAAGCTTTCTTT
TRBD1	TRBV6-6	TRBJ1-1	NA	CASSRDRGMTEAFF	TGTGCCAGCAGCCGTGACAGGGGGATGACTGAAGCTTTCTTT
TRBD2	TRBV6-2/TRBV6-3	TRBJ2-5	NA	CASSYSSSGGVETQYF	TGTGCCAGCAGTTACTCGTCTAGCGGGGGGGTTGAGACCCAGTACTTC
TRBD1	TRBV7-2	TRBJ1-1	NA	CASSLWGQLNTEAFF	TGTGCCAGCAGCTTATGGGGACAGCTGAACACTGAAGCTTTCTTT
TRBD2	TRBV3-1/TRBV3-2	TRBJ2-5	NA	CASSQWGQAGGFQETQYF	TGTGCCAGCAGCCAATGGGGGCAAGCGGGAGGATTCCAAGAGACCCAGTACTTC
TRBD1	TRBV5-1	TRBJ1-1	NA	CASSFSGGPAEAFF	TGCGCCAGCAGCTTCTCAGGGGGGCCGGCTGAAGCTTTCTTT
NA	TRBV9	TRBJ2-3	NA	CASSPLGGDTQYF	TGTGCCAGCAGCCCGCTAGGGGGAGATACGCAGTATTTT
NA	TRBV28	TRBJ1-6	NA	CASTWGPQGKGGNSPLHF	TGTGCCAGCACTTGGGGTCCCCAGGGGAAAGGGGGTAATTCACCCCTCCACTTT
TRBD2	TRBV7-3	TRBJ2-1	NA	CASSLNAGGGNEQFF	TGTGCCAGCAGCTTAAATGCGGGAGGTGGCAATGAGCAGTTCTTC
TRBD1	TRBV10-3	TRBJ2-2	NA	CATGQGAQHGELFF	TGTGCCACGGGACAGGGGGCGCAACACGGGGAGCTGTTTTTT
NA	TRBV19	TRBJ2-6	NA	CASQAGSGANVLTF	TGTGCCAGCCAGGCGGGCTCTGGGGCCAACGTCCTGACTTTC
NA	TRBV25-1	TRBJ2-1	NA	CASSEGGLREFF	TGTGCCAGCAGTGAGGGGGGACTCAGGGAGTTCTTC
NA	TRBV5-1	TRBJ2-5	NA	CASSLNGYQETQYF	TGCGCCAGCAGCTTGAACGGGTACCAAGAGACCCAGTACTTC
TRBD2	TRBV29-1	TRBJ2-3	NA	CSALTSRIAGGKHSSTDTQYF	TGCAGCGCTCTTACTTCCCGAATAGCGGGGGGCAAACATTCTAGCACAGATACGCAGTATTTT
NA	TRBV3-1/TRBV3-2	TRBJ1-4	once	CASSQGEVGKLFF	TGTGCCAGCAGCCAAGGTGAGGTGGGAAAACTGTTTTTT
TRBD1	TRBV7-9	TRBJ2-7	NA	CASSFQTGAVKYEQYF	TGTGCCAGCAGCTTCCAGACAGGGGCGGTAAAGTACGAGCAGTACTTC
TRBD1	TRBV2	TRBJ1-1	NA	CASSEARQGSLTEAFF	TGTGCCAGCAGTGAAGCTAGACAGGGAAGTTTGACTGAAGCTTTCTTT
NA	TRBV7-8	TRBJ1-1	NA	CASSPRQGLNTEAFF	TGTGCCAGCAGCCCACGTCAGGGGTTGAACACTGAAGCTTTCTTT
NA	TRBV7-8	TRBJ2-6	NA	CASRPGSRAVGANVLTF	TGTGCCAGCCGCCCCGGGTCAAGAGCCGTTGGGGCCAACGTCCTGACTTTC
NA	TRBV5-1	TRBJ1-5	NA	CASSPPGHRTYSNQPQHF	TGCGCCAGCAGCCCTCCGGGACACCGAACCTATAGCAATCAGCCCCAGCATTTT